This TCR beta chain stems from a study of T-cell reconstitution after alpha-beta-depleted transplantation in children. V lost 5 bases, J lost 2 bases, and 10 bases lay in between. This CDR3 spans 13 amino acids. Unique molecular identifiers were used in preparing the TCRbeta library. TCRdb fed the PCR reads into MiXCR, producing one record per CDR3 protein. The top ten hold about 28% of the sample, which has just over 950,000 distinct CDR3 sequences, roughly 29% seen once. Sequences were derived from PBMCs, mostly from graft donor cells, sampled 360 days after TCRalphabeta/CD19-depleted stem cell transplant. This receptor was identified in a boy under two years old who had a stem cell transplant for SCID, so the T cells may come from the graft donor. The chain couples TRBV12-3 or TRBV12-4 to TRBJ2-7; perhaps TRBD2 as D (6 bases). The CDR3 reads CASSAGLTYEQYF. CDR3 DNA sequence: TGTGCCAGCAGTGCGGGACTCACCTACGAGCAGTACTTC.